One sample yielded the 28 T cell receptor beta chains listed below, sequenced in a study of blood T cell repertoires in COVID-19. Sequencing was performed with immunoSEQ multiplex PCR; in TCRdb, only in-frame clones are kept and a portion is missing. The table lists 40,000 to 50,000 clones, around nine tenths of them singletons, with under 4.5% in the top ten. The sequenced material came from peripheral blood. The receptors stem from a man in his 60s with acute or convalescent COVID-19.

CDR3 sequence: CASSPDRDETQYF. In DNA, the CDR3 is TGCGCCAGCAGCCCTGACAGGGATGAGACCCAGTACTTC. The rearrangement links TRBV5-1 to TRBJ2-5, with 7 positions matching TRBD1. The CDR3 spans 13 residues. Trimming removed 4 bases from V and 5 bases from J; junction bases left unmatched: 5. Germline V gene lookup returns CDR1 SGHRS and CDR2 YFSETQ.

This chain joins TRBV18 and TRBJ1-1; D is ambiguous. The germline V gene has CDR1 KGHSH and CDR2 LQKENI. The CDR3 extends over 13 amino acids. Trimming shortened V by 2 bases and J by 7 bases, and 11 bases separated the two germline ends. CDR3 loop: CASSPFMEIEAFF. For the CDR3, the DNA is TGTGCCAGCTCACCATTCATGGAGATTGAAGCTTTCTTT.

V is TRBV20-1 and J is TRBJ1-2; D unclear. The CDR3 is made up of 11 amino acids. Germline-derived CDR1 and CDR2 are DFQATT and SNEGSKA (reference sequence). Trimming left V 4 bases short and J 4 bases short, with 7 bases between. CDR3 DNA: TGCAGTGCTAACAGCCTCTATGGCTACACCTTC. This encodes CSANSLYGYTF.

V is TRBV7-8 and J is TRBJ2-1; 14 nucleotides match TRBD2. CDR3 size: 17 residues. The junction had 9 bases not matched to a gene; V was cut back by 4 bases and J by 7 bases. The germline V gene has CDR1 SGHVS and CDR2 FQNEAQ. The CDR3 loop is CASSSGLRTSGGNEQFF. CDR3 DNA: TGTGCCAGCAGCTCCGGGCTTCGGACTAGCGGGGGGAATGAGCAGTTCTTC. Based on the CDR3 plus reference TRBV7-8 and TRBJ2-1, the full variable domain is GAGVSQSPRYKVAKRGQDVALRCDPISGHVSLFWYQQALGQGPEFLTYFQNEAQLDKSGLPSDRFFAERPEGSVSTLKIQRTQQEDSAVYLCASSSGLRTSGGNEQFFGPGTRLTVL.

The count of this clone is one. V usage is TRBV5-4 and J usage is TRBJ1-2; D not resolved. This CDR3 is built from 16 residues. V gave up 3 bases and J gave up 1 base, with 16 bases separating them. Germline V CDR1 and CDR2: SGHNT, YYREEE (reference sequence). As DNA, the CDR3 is TGTGCCAGCAGCTCACCCCCTGGGAGCCTTAACTATGGCTACACCTTC. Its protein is CASSSPPGSLNYGYTF.

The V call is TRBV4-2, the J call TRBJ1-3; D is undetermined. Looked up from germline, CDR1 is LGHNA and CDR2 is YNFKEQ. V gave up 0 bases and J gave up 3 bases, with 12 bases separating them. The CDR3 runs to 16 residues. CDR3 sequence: CASSQDREDVGNTIYF. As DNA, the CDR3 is TGTGCCAGCAGCCAAGATCGGGAAGACGTTGGAAACACCATATATTTT.

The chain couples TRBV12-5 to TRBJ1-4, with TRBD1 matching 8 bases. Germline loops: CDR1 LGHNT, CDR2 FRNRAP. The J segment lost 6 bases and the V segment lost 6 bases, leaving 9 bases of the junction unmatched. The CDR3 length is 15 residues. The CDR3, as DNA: TGTGCTAGTGGGAACCCCAGGGGGCAGGATGAAAAACTGTTTTTT. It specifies CASGNPRGQDEKLFF.

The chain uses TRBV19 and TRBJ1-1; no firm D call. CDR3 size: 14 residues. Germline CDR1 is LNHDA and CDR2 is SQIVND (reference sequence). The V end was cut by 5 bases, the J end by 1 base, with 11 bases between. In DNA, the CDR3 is TGTGCCAGTAGTGTCTGGTCAGGGAACACTGAAGCTTTCTTT. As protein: CASSVWSGNTEAFF. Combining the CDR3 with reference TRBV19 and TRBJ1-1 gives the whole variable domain DGGITQSPKYLFRKEGQNVTLSCEQNLNHDAMYWYRQDPGQGLRLIYYSQIVNDFQKGDIAEGYSVSREKKESFPLTVTSAQKNPTAFYLCASSVWSGNTEAFFGQGTRLTVV.

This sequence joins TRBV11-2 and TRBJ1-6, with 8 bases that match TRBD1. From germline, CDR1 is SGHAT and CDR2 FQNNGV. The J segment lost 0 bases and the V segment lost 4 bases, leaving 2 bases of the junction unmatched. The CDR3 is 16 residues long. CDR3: CASSSRGLSYNSPLHF. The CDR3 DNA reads TGTGCCAGCAGCTCCAGGGGGCTCTCCTATAATTCACCCCTCCACTTT.

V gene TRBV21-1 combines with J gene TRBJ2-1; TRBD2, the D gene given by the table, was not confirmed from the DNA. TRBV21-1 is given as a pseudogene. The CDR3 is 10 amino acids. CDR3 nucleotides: TGTGCCACTTCCTACAATGAGCAGTTCTTC. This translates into CATSYNEQFF.

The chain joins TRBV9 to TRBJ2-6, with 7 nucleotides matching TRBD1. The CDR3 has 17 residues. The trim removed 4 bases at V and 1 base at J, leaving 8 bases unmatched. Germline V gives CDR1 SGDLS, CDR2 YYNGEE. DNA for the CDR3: TGTGCCAGCAGCAGGACAGGCCGACCTTCTGGGGCCAACGTCCTGACTTTC. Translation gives CASSRTGRPSGANVLTF. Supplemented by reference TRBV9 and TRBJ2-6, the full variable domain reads DSGVTQTPKHLITATGQRVTLRCSPRSGDLSVYWYQQSLDQGLQFLIQYYNGEERAKGNILERFSAQQFPDLHSELNLSSLELGDSALYFCASSRTGRPSGANVLTFGAGSRLTVL.

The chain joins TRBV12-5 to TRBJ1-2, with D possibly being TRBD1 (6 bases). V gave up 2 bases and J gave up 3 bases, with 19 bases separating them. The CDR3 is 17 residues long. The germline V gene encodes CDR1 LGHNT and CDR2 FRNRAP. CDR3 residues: CASGLYRIGGGYYGYTF. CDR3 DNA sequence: TGTGCTAGTGGTTTGTACCGGATCGGCGGGGGCTACTATGGCTACACCTTC.

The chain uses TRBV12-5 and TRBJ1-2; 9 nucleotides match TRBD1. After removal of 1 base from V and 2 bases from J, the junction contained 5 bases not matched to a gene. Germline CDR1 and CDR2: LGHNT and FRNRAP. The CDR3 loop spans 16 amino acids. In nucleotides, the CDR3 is TGTGCTAGTGGTTTGGGGACAGGGGCCGTCAACTATGGCTACACCTTC. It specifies CASGLGTGAVNYGYTF.

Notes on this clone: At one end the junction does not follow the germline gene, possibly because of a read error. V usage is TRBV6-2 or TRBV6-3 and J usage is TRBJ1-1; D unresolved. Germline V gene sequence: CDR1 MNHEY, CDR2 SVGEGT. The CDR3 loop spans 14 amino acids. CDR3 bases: TGTGCCAGCAGATACTCCGGGAACAACCCTGAAGCTTTCTTT. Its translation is CASRYSGNNPEAFF.

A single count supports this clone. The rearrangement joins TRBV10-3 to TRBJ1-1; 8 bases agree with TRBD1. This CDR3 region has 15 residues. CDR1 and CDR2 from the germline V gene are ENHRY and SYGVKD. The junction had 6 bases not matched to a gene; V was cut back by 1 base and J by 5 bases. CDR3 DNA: TGTGCCATCAGTGAGTTGGGGACAGGTGGGACTGAAGCTTTCTTT. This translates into CAISELGTGGTEAFF.

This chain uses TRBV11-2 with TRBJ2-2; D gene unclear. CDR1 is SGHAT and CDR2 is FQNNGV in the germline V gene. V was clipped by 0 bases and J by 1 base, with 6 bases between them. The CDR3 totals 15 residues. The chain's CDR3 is CASSLEAGNTGELFF. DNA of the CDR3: TGTGCCAGCAGCTTAGAGGCAGGGAACACCGGGGAGCTGTTTTTT.

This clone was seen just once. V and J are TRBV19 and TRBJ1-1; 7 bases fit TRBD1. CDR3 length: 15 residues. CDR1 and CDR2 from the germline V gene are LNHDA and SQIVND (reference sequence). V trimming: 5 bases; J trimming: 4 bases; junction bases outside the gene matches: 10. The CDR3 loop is CASSDRQGGGTEAFF. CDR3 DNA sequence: TGTGCCAGTAGTGACAGGCAGGGGGGCGGCACTGAAGCTTTCTTT.

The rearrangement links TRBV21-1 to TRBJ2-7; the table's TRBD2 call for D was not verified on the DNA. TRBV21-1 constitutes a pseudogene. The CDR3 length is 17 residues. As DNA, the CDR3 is TGTGCCAGCAGCAAAAGAGGTCCGGGACTGAATTCCTACGAGCAGTACTTC. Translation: CASSKRGPGLNSYEQYF.

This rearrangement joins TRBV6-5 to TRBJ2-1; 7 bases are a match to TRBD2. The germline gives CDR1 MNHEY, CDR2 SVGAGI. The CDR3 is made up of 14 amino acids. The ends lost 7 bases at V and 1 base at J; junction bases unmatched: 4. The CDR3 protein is CASTERGSYNEQFF. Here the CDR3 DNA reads TGTGCCAGCACCGAGCGGGGTTCCTACAATGAGCAGTTCTTC.

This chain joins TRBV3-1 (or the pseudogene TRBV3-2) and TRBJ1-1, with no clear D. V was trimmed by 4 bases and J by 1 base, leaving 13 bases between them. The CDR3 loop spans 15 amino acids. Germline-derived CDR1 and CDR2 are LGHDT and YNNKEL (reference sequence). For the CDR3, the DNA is TGTGCCAGCAGCCCAACCTCCGGGTCGAACACTGAAGCTTTCTTT. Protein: CASSPTSGSNTEAFF.

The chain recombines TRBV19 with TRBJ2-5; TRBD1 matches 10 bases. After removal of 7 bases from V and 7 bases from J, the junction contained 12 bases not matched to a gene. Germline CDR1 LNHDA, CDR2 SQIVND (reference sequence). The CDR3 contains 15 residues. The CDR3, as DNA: TGTGCCAGTACGGGGCCGGGACAGGGGATGGGGACCCAGTACTTC. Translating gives CASTGPGQGMGTQYF.

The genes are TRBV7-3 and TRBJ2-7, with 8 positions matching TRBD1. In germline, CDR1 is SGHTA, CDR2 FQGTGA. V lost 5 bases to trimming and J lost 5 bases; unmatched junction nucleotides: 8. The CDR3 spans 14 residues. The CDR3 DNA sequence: TGTGCCAGCAGCCCCGGGACAGGTACGAACGAGCAGTACTTC. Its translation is CASSPGTGTNEQYF.

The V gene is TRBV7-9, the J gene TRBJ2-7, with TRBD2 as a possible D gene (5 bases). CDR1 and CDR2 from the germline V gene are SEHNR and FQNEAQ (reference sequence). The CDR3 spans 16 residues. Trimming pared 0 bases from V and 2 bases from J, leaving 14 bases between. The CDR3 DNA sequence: TGTGCCAGCAGCTTAGCTGCACTAGGGTCTACCTACGAGCAGTACTTC. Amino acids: CASSLAALGSTYEQYF.

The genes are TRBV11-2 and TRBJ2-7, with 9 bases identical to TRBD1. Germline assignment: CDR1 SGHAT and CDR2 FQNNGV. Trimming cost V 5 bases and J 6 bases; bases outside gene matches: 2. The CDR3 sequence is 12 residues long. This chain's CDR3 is CASSHRGPEQYF. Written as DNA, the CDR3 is TGTGCCAGCAGCCACAGGGGGCCCGAGCAGTACTTC.

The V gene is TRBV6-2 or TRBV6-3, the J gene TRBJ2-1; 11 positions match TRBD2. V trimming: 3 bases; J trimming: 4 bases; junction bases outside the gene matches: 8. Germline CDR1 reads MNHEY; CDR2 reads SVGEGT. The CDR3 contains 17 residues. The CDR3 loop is CASSYELAGATYNEQFF. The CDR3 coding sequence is TGTGCCAGCAGTTATGAACTAGCGGGGGCCACATACAATGAGCAGTTCTTC.

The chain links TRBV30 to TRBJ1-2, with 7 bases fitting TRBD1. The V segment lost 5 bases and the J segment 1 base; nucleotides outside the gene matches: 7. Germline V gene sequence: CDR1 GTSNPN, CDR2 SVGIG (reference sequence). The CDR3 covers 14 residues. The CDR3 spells CAWHTGVFNYGYTF. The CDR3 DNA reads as TGTGCCTGGCATACAGGGGTATTTAACTATGGCTACACCTTC. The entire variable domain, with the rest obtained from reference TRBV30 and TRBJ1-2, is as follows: SQTIHQWPATLVQPVGSPLSLECTVEGTSNPNLYWYRQAAGRGLQLLFYSVGIGQISSEVPQNLSASRPQDRQFILSSKKLLLSDSGFYLCAWHTGVFNYGYTFGSGTRLTVV.

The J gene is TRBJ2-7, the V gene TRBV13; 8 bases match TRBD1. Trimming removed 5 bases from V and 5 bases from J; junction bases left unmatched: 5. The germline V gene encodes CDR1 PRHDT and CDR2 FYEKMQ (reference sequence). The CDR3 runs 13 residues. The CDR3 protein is CASSIEQGDEQYF. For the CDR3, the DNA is TGTGCCAGCAGCATCGAACAGGGGGACGAGCAGTACTTC.

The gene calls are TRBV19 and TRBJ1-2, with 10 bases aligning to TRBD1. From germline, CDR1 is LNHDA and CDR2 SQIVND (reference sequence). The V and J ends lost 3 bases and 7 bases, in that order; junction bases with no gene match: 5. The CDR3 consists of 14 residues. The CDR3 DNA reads TGTGCCAGTAGTATCAAGACAGGGGGCTCTGGCTACACCTTC. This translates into CASSIKTGGSGYTF.